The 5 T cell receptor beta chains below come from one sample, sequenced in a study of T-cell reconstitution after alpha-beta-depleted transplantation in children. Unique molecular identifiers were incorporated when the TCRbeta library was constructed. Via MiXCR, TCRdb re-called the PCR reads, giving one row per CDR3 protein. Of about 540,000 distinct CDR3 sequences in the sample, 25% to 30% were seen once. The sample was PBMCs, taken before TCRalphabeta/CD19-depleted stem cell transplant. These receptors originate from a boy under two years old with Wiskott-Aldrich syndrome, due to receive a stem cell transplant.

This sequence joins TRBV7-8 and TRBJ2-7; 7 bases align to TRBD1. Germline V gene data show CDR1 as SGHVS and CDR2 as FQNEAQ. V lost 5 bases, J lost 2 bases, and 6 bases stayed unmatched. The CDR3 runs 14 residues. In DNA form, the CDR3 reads TGTGCCAGCAGCCGTGTGAGGGGGCCCTACGAGCAGTACTTC. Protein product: CASSRVRGPYEQYF.

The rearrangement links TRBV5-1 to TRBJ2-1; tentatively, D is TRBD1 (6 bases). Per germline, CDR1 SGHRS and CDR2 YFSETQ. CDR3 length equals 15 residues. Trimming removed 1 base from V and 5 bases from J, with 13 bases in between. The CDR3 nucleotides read TGCGCCAGCAGCTTGATGCAGGGGCGAAACAATGAGCAGTTCTTC. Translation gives CASSLMQGRNNEQFF.

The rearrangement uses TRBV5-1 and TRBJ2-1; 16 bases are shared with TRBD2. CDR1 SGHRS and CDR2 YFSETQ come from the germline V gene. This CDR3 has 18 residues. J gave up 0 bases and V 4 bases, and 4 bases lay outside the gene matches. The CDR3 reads CASSRGLAGGYSYNEQFF. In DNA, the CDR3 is TGCGCCAGCAGCAGGGGACTAGCGGGAGGGTACTCCTACAATGAGCAGTTCTTC.

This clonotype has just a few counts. CDR3 DNA: TGCGCCAGCAGTGAAGGGGGAAGCTCCTACGAGCAGTACTTC. Its protein is CASSEGGSSYEQYF. The genes are TRBV10-2 and TRBJ2-7; perhaps TRBD1 as D (6 bases). CDR1 WSHSY and CDR2 SAAADI come from the germline V gene. This CDR3 has 14 amino acids. The ends were cut back, 3 bases at V and 0 bases at J, with 9 bases in the middle.

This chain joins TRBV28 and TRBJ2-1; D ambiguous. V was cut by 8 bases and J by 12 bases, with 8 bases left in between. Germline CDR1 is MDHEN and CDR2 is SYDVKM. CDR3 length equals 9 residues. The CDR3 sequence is CASGLVQFF. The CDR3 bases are TGTGCCAGCGGCCTGGTGCAGTTCTTC.